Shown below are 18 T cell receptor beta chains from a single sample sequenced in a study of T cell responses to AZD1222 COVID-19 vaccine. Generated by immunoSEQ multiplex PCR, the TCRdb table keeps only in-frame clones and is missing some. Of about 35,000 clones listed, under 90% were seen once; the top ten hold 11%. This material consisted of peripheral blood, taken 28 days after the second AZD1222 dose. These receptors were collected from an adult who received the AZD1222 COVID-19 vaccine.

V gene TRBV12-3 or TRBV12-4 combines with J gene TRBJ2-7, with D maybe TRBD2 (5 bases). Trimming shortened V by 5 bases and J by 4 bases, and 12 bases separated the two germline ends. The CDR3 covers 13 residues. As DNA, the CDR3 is TGTGCCAGCAGTCCCTCGGGCGGGTACGAGCAGTACTTC. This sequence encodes CASSPSGGYEQYF.

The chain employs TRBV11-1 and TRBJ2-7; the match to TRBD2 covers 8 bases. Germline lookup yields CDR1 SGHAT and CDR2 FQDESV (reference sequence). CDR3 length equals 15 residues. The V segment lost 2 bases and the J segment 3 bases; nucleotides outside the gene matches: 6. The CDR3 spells CASSLFRGGRYEQYF. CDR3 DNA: TGTGCCAGCAGCTTATTTCGGGGGGGCCGCTACGAGCAGTACTTC.

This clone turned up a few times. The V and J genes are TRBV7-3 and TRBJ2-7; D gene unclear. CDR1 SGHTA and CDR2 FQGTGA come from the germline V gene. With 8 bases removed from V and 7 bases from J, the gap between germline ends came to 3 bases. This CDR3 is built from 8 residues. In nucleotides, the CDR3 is TGTGCCAGCGAGGAGCAGTACTTC. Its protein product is CASEEQYF.

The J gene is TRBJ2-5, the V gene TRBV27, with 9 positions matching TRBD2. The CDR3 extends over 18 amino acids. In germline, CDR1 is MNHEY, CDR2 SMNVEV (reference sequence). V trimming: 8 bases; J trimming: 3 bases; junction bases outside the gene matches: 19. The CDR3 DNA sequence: TGTGCCAGCTCTAGATCGGGTAGCGGGGGAGGGATGAAAGAGACCCAGTACTTC. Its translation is CASSRSGSGGGMKETQYF.

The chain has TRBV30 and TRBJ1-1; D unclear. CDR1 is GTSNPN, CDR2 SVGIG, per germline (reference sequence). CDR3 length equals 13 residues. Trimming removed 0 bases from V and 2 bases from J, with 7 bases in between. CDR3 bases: TGTGCCTGGAGTGTTCAGGAAAACACTGAAGCTTTCTTT. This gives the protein CAWSVQENTEAFF.

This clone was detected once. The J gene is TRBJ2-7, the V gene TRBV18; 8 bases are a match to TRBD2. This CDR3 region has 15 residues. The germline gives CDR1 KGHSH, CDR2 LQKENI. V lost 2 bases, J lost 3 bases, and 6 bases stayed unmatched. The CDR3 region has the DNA TGTGCCAGCTCACCAACTGAGCGGGGGTACTACGAGCAGTACTTC. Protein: CASSPTERGYYEQYF.

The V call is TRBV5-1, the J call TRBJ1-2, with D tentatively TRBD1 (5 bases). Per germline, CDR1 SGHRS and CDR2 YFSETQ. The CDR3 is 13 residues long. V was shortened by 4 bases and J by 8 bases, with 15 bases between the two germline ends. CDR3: CASSASGTAGYTF. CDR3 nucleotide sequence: TGCGCCAGCAGCGCCTCCGGGACCGCCGGCTACACCTTC. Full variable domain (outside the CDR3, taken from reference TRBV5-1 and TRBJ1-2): KAGVTQTPRYLIKTRGQQVTLSCSPISGHRSVSWYQQTPGQGLQFLFEYFSETQRNKGNFPGRFSGRQFSNSRSEMNVSTLELGDSALYLCASSASGTAGYTFGSGTRLTVV.

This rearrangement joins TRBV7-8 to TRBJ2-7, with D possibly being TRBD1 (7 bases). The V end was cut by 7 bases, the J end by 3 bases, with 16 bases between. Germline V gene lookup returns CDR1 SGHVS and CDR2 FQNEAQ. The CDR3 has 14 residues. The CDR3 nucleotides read TGTGCCAGCACCCAGGGGGAGGTGGTCTACGAGCAGTACTTC. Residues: CASTQGEVVYEQYF.

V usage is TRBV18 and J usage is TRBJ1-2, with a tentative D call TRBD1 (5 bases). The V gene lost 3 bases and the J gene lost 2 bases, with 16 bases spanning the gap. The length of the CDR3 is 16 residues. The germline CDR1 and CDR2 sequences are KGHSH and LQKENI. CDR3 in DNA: TGTGCCAGCTCACCGCCGGAGGGACGGAGAAACTATGGCTACACCTTC. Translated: CASSPPEGRRNYGYTF.

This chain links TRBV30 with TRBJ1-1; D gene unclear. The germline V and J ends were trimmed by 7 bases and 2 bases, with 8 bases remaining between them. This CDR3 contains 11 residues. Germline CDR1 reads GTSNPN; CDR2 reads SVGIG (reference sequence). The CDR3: CALTPNTEAFF. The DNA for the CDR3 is TGTGCCTTGACACCTAACACTGAAGCTTTCTTT.

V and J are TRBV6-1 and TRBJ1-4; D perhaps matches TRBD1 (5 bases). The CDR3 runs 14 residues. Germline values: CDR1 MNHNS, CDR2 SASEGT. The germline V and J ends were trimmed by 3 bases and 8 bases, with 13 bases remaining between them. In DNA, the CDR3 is TGTGCCAGCAGTGAGTCCAGGGCCCAGGAAAAACTGTTTTTT. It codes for CASSESRAQEKLFF.

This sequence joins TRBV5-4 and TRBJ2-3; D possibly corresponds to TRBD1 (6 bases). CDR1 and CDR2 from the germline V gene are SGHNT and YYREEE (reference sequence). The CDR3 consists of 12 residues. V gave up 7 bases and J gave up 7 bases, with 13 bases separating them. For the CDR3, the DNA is TGTGCCAGCTCCCTCCAGGGGAATACGCAGTATTTT. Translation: CASSLQGNTQYF.

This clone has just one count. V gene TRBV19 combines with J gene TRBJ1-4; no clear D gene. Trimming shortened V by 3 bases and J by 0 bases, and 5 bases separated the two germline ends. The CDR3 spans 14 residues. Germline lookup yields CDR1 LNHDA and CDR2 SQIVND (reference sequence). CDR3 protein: CASSMAATNEKLFF. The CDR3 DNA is TGTGCCAGTAGTATGGCCGCAACTAATGAAAAACTGTTTTTT.

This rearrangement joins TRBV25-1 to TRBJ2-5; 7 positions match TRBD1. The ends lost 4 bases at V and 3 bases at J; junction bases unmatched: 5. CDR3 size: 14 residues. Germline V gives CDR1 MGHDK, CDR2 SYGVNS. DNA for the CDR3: TGTGCCAGCAGTGGGTGGCAGGGGGAAGAGACCCAGTACTTC. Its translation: CASSGWQGEETQYF. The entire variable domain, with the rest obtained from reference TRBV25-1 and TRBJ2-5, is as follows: EADIYQTPRYLVIGTGKKITLECSQTMGHDKMYWYQQDPGMELHLIHYSYGVNSTEKGDLSSESTVSRIRTEHFPLTLESARPSHTSQYLCASSGWQGEETQYFGPGTRLLVL.

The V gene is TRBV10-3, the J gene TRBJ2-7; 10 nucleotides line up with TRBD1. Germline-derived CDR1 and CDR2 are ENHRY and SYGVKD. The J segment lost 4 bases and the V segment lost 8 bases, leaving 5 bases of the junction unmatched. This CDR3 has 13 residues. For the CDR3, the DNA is TGTGCCATCGGAGGACAGGGGGTTTACGAGCAGTACTTC. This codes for CAIGGQGVYEQYF.

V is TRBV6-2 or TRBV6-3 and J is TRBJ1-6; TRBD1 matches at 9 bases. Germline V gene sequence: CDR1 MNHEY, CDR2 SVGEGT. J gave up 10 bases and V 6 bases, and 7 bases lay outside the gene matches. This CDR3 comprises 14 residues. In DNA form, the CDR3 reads TGTGCCAGCAGCTCCGGGACAGGGAGATCACCCCTCCACTTT. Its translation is CASSSGTGRSPLHF.

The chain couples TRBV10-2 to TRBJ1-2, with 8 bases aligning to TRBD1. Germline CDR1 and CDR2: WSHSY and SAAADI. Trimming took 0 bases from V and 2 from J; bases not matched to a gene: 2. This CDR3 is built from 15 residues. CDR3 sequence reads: CASSESRTGNYGYTF. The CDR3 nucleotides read TGCGCCAGCAGTGAGTCCAGGACAGGGAACTATGGCTACACCTTC.

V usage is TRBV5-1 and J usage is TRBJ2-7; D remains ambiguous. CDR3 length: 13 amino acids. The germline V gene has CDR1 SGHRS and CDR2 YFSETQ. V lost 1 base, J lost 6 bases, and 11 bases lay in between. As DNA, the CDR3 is TGCGCCAGCAGCTTGTATCAGGATGGCGAGCAGTACTTC. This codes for CASSLYQDGEQYF.